These 6 T cell receptor beta chains came from one sample sequenced in a study of post-analysis software for immune sequencing data. The study's findings and limits: Controls showed lower frequencies than patients for roughly five TRBV segments, and TRBV5-6, TRBV5-1 and TRBV20-1 were among these.

Included in the TCR beta cDNA libraries were unique molecular identifiers. TCRdb re-analysed the PCR reads in MiXCR, keeping a single row per CDR3 protein. The sample yields hundreds of thousands of distinct CDR3 sequences, 55% to 60% seen once. The antigens for these receptors are not known. Sequences were obtained from blood. Receptors were obtained from a girl aged 2 to 9 with multiple sclerosis.

CDR3 region: CASSPGVDHEQYF. DNA for the CDR3: TGTGCCAGCAGCCCCGGGGTAGACCACGAGCAGTACTTC. The chain couples TRBV12-3 or TRBV12-4 to TRBJ2-7; perhaps TRBD2 as D (5 bases). This CDR3 spans 13 amino acids. Trimming left V 6 bases short and J 5 bases short, with 14 bases between.

The V and J genes are TRBV7-9 and TRBJ1-1; D is unclear. Germline CDR1 reads SEHNR; CDR2 reads FQNEAQ (reference sequence). The length of the CDR3 is 15 residues. The germline V and J ends were trimmed by 5 bases and 3 bases, with 16 bases remaining between them. The CDR3, as DNA: TGTGCCAGCAGCCCCCGGATACTCGGGGACACTGAAGCTTTCTTT. As protein: CASSPRILGDTEAFF.

The chain employs TRBV6-5 and TRBJ2-1; 9 nucleotides line up with TRBD1. CDR1 MNHEY and CDR2 SVGAGI come from the germline V gene. CDR3 length: 15 amino acids. J gave up 7 bases and V 8 bases, and 12 bases lay outside the gene matches. In nucleotides, the CDR3 is TGTGCCAGCCGAGACGCCGGGACAGGGAAGAATGAGCAGTTCTTC. This sequence encodes CASRDAGTGKNEQFF.

This clonotype was found a few times. The chain combines TRBV5-1 with TRBJ2-6, with no clear D. The germline CDR1 and CDR2 sequences are SGHRS and YFSETQ. The CDR3 totals 17 residues. V lost 0 bases, J lost 0 bases, and 10 bases lay in between. The CDR3 sequence is CASSLEPASSGANVLTF. Written as DNA, the CDR3 is TGCGCCAGCAGCTTGGAGCCGGCTAGCTCTGGGGCCAACGTCCTGACTTTC.

V usage is TRBV6-1 and J usage is TRBJ2-1; 8 bases fit TRBD1. This CDR3 spans 17 amino acids. Germline CDR1 is MNHNS and CDR2 is SASEGT. Trimming took 4 bases from V and 5 from J; bases not matched to a gene: 13. CDR3 coding DNA: TGTGCCAGCAGTGTACCAGCAGGGGGCAGGGCACACAATGAGCAGTTCTTC. It translates to CASSVPAGGRAHNEQFF.

The CDR3 loop is CASSQVASNNEQFF. The CDR3, as DNA: TGTGCCAGCAGCCAAGTCGCCTCAAACAATGAGCAGTTCTTC. The rearrangement links TRBV3-1 to TRBJ2-1; no reliable D call. This CDR3 region has 14 residues. The germline V gene has CDR1 LGHDT and CDR2 YNNKEL (reference sequence). V lost 1 base and J lost 5, with 9 bases in between.